The 21 T cell receptor delta chains in this list originate from one sample, sequenced in a study of Vδ1+ human thymocytes. Study-level results: Highly polyclonal TRG and TRD repertoires with Gaussian CDR3 length distributions appeared in thymus.

Extracted RNA was reverse transcribed into cDNA. Pooled V-gene forward primers with one constant-region reverse primer generated the CDR3 amplicons by multiplex PCR. TCRdb reprocessed the multiplex PCR reads through CATT. The data contain 45,000 to 60,000 delta-chain clones, approximately 16% of them singletons. What these receptors recognize is not known. The sequencing input was Vdelta1+ gamma-delta thymocytes from the thymus. Subset given: FACS-sorted CD3+ TCRalphabeta- TCRVdelta1+ TCRVdelta2- thymocytes. These receptors were collected from a boy under two years old who had congenital heart surgery.

The chain combines TRDV1 with TRDJ1; perhaps TRDD3 as D (6 bases). The CDR3 is 16 residues long. Trimming took off 0 bases at V and 8 bases at J, with 19 bases between the two ends. CDR1 is TSWWSYY, CDR2 QGS, per germline. The CDR3 here is CALGELKLTGYMKLIF. The CDR3 DNA follows: TGTGCTCTTGGGGAACTAAAACTTACTGGGTACATGAAACTCATCTTT.

This clone was seen a few times. The V gene is TRDV1, the J gene TRDJ1; D is tentatively TRDD2 or TRDD3 (7 bases each). The CDR3 sequence is 19 residues long. V lost 4 bases to trimming and J lost 7 bases, with 31 bases between them. Per germline, CDR1 TSWWSYY and CDR2 QGS. CDR3 DNA: TGTGCTCTTGGGGCGCCTAACCTTCCTCTACTGGGGATGCTGACTAAACTCATCTTT. It is translated as CALGAPNLPLLGMLTKLIF.

V is TRDV1 and J is TRDJ1; D may be TRDD3 (5 bases). CDR1 is TSWWSYY, CDR2 QGS, per germline. CDR3 length: 19 amino acids. Trimming removed 4 bases from V and 0 bases from J, with 24 bases in between. CDR3 residues: CALGVRVGVSGRYTDKLIF. CDR3 nucleotide sequence: TGTGCTCTTGGGGTCCGAGTTGGGGTTTCGGGCCGTTACACCGATAAACTCATCTTT.

V usage is TRDV1 and J usage is TRDJ1; no clear D. The CDR3 is 14 amino acids. Germline V CDR1 and CDR2: TSWWSYY, QGS. Trimming removed 3 bases from V and 0 bases from J, with 8 bases in between. This CDR3 reads CALGDFQYTDKLIF. The CDR3 DNA is TGTGCTCTTGGGGATTTCCAGTACACCGATAAACTCATCTTT.

This clone was picked up a small number of times. The chain has TRDV1 and TRDJ1; 8 bases line up with TRDD3. The CDR3 has 23 amino acids. The V and J ends lost 1 base and 0 bases, in that order; junction bases with no gene match: 25. The germline gives CDR1 TSWWSYY, CDR2 QGS. The CDR3 is CALGERYFPLYWGSQRYTDKLIF. The CDR3 bases are TGTGCTCTTGGGGAACGATACTTTCCCCTGTACTGGGGGTCTCAGAGGTACACCGATAAACTCATCTTT.

The table lists this clone with a few counts. Its ends do not fully match the called genes, so a read error is possible. The rearrangement joins TRDV1 to TRDJ1, with TRDD3 matching 12 bases. Germline V CDR1 and CDR2: TSWWSYY, QGS. This CDR3 region has 23 residues. The CDR3 bases are TGTGCTCTTGGGGTGTCGGCCTTCGCCCGACTAACTGGGGGATACAAGTACACCGATAAACTCATCTTC. This encodes CALGVSAFARLTGGYKYTDKLIF.

V and J are TRDV1 and TRDJ1, with a tentative D call TRDD3 (8 bases). Germline lookup yields CDR1 TSWWSYY and CDR2 QGS. The CDR3 sequence is 19 residues long. The V gene lost 7 bases and the J gene lost 1 base, with 28 bases spanning the gap. In DNA, the CDR3 is TGTGCTCTTGTCCCGTTTTCCTACCTGGGGGACCCGTGCACCGATAAACTCATCTTT. Amino acid sequence: CALVPFSYLGDPCTDKLIF.

This clone was recorded a few times. The rearrangement joins TRDV1 to TRDJ1; TRDD3 agrees at 13 bases. The V gene's germline CDR1 is TSWWSYY and CDR2 QGS. This CDR3 is 21 amino acids long. With V trimmed by 1 base and J by 2 bases, 16 bases remained unmatched. CDR3 in DNA: TGTGCTCTTGGGGAACCTATACAGCCGAACTGGGGGATACGTAGGACCGATAAACTCATCTTT. The encoded protein is CALGEPIQPNWGIRRTDKLIF.

This clone was detected ten times or more. The rearrangement links TRDV2 to TRDJ1, with 8 positions matching TRDD3. CDR1 is GEAIGNYY and CDR2 is EKD in the germline V gene. The CDR3 has 23 residues. Germline trimming cut 3 bases from V and 2 bases from J; bases unmatched to any gene: 31. The CDR3 DNA follows: TGTGCCTGTGACGCCCTTACTGGGGGCTACATTTTTTGGGGTCCCTTTTCGACCGATAAACTCATCTTT. It translates to CACDALTGGYIFWGPFSTDKLIF.

This sequence joins TRDV1 and TRDJ1, with TRDD3 matching over 12 bases. The length of the CDR3 is 21 residues. V lost 3 bases, J lost 1 base, and 18 bases stayed unmatched. Germline CDR1 TSWWSYY, CDR2 QGS. The CDR3 loop is CALGDSSNLLLGDTSTDKLIF. CDR3 nucleotides: TGTGCTCTTGGGGACTCCTCCAATCTACTACTGGGGGATACTTCCACCGATAAACTCATCTTT.

This clone occurred a few times. The V and J genes are TRDV1 and TRDJ1, with D perhaps TRDD3 (8 bases). The CDR3 extends over 24 amino acids. Trimming shortened V by 2 bases and J by 0 bases, and 37 bases separated the two germline ends. The germline CDR1 and CDR2 sequences are TSWWSYY and QGS. The CDR3 DNA sequence: TGTGCTCTTGGGGAAGGAGAATTCCTACTCTATTGTAGGGTGGGGGATTGCTACACCGATAAACTCATCTTT. Translating gives CALGEGEFLLYCRVGDCYTDKLIF.

This clone was counted a few times. The rearrangement uses TRDV1 and TRDJ1; 9 nucleotides align to TRDD3. Germline lookup yields CDR1 TSWWSYY and CDR2 QGS. The CDR3 contains 21 residues. The junction had 19 bases not matched to a gene; V was cut back by 1 base and J by 1 base. The CDR3 DNA reads TGTGCTCTTGGGGAACGAGGGGTTGAGGCCCTACTGGGGGACCTCACCGATAAACTCATCTTT. Amino acid sequence: CALGERGVEALLGDLTDKLIF.

The chain has TRDV1 and TRDJ1; TRDD3 matches 13 bases. J was trimmed by 2 bases and V by 4 bases; bases with no gene match: 25. Germline-derived CDR1 and CDR2 are TSWWSYY and QGS. The CDR3 length is 23 residues. The CDR3 nucleotides are TGTGCTCTTGGGGGACCGTTTACCTACGGAATACTGGGGGATACGGCAGGTACCGATAAACTCATCTTT. It codes for CALGGPFTYGILGDTAGTDKLIF.

About this clone: Other DNA sequences in the same sample also yield this CDR3. The genes are TRDV1 and TRDJ1; TRDD3 agrees at 10 bases. Germline CDR1 TSWWSYY, CDR2 QGS. V lost 0 bases and J lost 2; bases outside the gene matches: 21. CDR3 length: 22 amino acids. The CDR3 spells CALGELRFSLAGGYVWTDKLIF. The CDR3 DNA reads TGTGCTCTTGGGGAACTGAGGTTCTCCCTGGCCGGGGGATACGTTTGGACCGATAAACTCATCTTT.

The chain has TRDV1 and TRDJ1; 9 positions agree with TRDD3. CDR1 is TSWWSYY, CDR2 QGS, per germline. The length of the CDR3 is 18 residues. The J segment lost 0 bases and the V segment lost 2 bases, leaving 10 bases of the junction unmatched. The CDR3 sequence: CALGEARGGYSYTDKLIF. Written as DNA, the CDR3 is TGTGCTCTTGGGGAAGCTAGGGGGGGATACTCATACACCGATAAACTCATCTTT.

The chain employs TRDV1 and TRDJ1, with D possibly TRDD3 on 7 matching bases. The CDR3 has 16 amino acids. V lost 6 bases to trimming and J lost 5 bases, with 22 bases between them. Germline values: CDR1 TSWWSYY, CDR2 QGS. The CDR3 region has the DNA TGTGCTCTTGGTTCCGTGTCCTACGTACTGGGGGATAAACTCATCTTT. Translation gives CALGSVSYVLGDKLIF.

V is TRDV1 and J is TRDJ1, with TRDD3 matching over 8 bases. The CDR3 has 20 residues. CDR1 TSWWSYY and CDR2 QGS come from the germline V gene. After removal of 1 base from V and 7 bases from J, the junction contained 23 bases not matched to a gene. The CDR3 reads CALGERVSCDVGDGGGKLIF. The CDR3 coding sequence is TGTGCTCTTGGGGAACGTGTTTCCTGCGACGTGGGGGATGGGGGGGGTAAACTCATCTTT.

This rearrangement joins TRDV1 to TRDJ1; 7 bases map to TRDD3. The ends lost 2 bases at V and 4 bases at J; junction bases unmatched: 7. Germline lookup yields CDR1 TSWWSYY and CDR2 QGS. The CDR3 covers 15 residues. CDR3 bases: TGTGCTCTTGGGGAAGTCGAAGGGGGATGCGATAAACTCATCTTT. This codes for CALGEVEGGCDKLIF.

There are a few counts of this clone. V gene TRDV1 combines with J gene TRDJ1; weak D call: TRDD3 (6 bases). Deletions cut 5 bases from V and 5 bases from J, with 33 bases between. This CDR3 comprises 20 residues. The germline V gene has CDR1 TSWWSYY and CDR2 QGS. Here the CDR3 DNA reads TGTGCTCTTGGGTTCCGGCCTTCACGGTACTGGGAGGAGGGTATGGATAAACTCATCTTT. Its protein is CALGFRPSRYWEEGMDKLIF.

This chain uses TRDV1 with TRDJ1, with D maybe TRDD3 (6 bases). V lost 3 bases and J lost 0, with 17 bases in between. This CDR3 spans 17 amino acids. CDR1 is TSWWSYY and CDR2 is QGS in the germline V gene. CDR3 nucleotide sequence: TGTGCTCTTGGGGAGAGAAGGGGGACACCTTACACCGATAAACTCATCTTT. This codes for CALGERRGTPYTDKLIF.

Only a few counts were recorded for this clone. The V and J genes are TRDV1 and TRDJ1; 8 nucleotides align to TRDD3. Germline trimming cut 0 bases from V and 4 bases from J; bases unmatched to any gene: 13. CDR3 length equals 18 residues. CDR1 TSWWSYY and CDR2 QGS come from the germline V gene. The CDR3 nucleotides are TGTGCTCTTGGGGAACTTGTCCTACAGAGTGGGGGATTCGATAAACTCATCTTT. It specifies CALGELVLQSGGFDKLIF.